This section outlines one TCR beta chain sequence together with its context. Its antigen remains unknown. TCRdb keeps only in-frame clones here, not all; method: immunoSEQ multiplex PCR. This table has tens of thousands of clones, approximately 91% appearing once. The record originates from a study of OX40 agonist ivuxolimab in advanced cancers. Study-level information: Patients were infused with ivuxolimab every 2 weeks at 0.01 to 10 mg/kg.

Blood got drawn at baseline, again on cycle 4 day 1, and then on cycle 7 day 1. Study-level results: Undetermined was the antigen specificity of the expanded peripheral T cells.

V gave up 8 bases and J gave up 3 bases, with 14 bases separating them. Germline V CDR1 and CDR2: MDHEN, SYDVKM. The CDR3 covers 14 residues. The input for sequencing was CD4+ or CD8+ T cells sorted from blood, taken in a trial of the OX40 agonist ivuxolimab. The V gene is TRBV28, the J gene TRBJ1-5; maybe TRBD1 (6 bases). The sequence was collected from an adult with an advanced solid tumor such as melanoma, head and neck, liver or kidney cancer. The CDR3 sequence is CASGGGTPNQPQHF. The CDR3 DNA follows: TGTGCCAGCGGAGGGGGTACCCCCAATCAGCCCCAGCATTTT.